Reported below is one T cell receptor (beta chain). The CDR3 is made up of 15 amino acids. V lost 4 bases to trimming and J lost 5 bases; unmatched junction nucleotides: 10. This record comes from a study of blood T cell repertoires in COVID-19. In the study overall: Sites across the United States, Italy and Spain contributed samples from acute and convalescent COVID-19. PBMCs, B-cell-depleted T cells, or T cells provided the cDNA or gDNA that made up the material.

The repertoire was sequenced with immunoSEQ multiplex PCR; TCRdb's copy has only in-frame clones and lacks some. The table lists tens of thousands of clones, about 85% of them singletons, with around an eighth in the top ten. The chain joins TRBV23-1 to TRBJ2-7; 8 nucleotides agree with TRBD2. TRBV23-1 is marked as an open reading frame, function uncertain. Sequencing was carried out using peripheral blood. The sequence was obtained from a human donor in a cohort sampled during active COVID-19. The CDR3, as DNA: TGCGCCAGCAGTCGACAGGCGACTAGCGCACACGAGCAGTACTTC. It is translated as CASSRQATSAHEQYF.